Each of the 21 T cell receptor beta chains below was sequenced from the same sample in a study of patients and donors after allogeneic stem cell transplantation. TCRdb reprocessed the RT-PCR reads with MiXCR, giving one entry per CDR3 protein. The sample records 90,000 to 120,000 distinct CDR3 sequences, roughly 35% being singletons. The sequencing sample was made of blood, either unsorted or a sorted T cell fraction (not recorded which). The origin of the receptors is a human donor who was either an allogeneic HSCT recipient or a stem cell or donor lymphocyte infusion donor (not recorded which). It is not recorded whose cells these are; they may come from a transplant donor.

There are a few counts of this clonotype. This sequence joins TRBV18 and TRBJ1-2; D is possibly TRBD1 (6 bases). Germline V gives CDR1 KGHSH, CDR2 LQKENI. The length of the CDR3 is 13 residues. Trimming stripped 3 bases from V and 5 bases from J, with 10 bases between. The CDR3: CASSPDSTYGYTF. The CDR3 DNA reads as TGTGCCAGCTCACCGGACAGTACTTATGGCTACACCTTC. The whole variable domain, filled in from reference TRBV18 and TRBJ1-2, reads NAGVMQNPRHLVRRRGQEARLRCSPMKGHSHVYWYRQLPEEGLKFMVYLQKENIIDESGMPKERFSAEFPKEGPSILRIQQVVRGDSAAYFCASSPDSTYGYTFGSGTRLTVV.

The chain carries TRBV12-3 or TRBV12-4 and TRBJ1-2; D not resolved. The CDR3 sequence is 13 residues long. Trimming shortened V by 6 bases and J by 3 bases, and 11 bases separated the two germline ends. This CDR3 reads CASSQGRHYGYTF. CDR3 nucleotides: TGTGCCAGCAGCCAAGGACGGCACTATGGCTACACCTTC.

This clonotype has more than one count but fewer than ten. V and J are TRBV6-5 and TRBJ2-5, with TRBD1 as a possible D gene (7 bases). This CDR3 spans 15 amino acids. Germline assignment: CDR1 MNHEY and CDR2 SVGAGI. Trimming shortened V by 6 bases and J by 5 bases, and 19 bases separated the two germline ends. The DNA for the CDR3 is TGTGCCAGCAGGAACAACAGGGGAGGATGGGAGACCCAGTACTTC. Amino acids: CASRNNRGGWETQYF.

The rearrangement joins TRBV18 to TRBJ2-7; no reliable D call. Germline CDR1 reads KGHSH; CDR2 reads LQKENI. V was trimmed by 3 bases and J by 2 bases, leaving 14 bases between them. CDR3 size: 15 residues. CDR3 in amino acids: CASSPAFSPAYEQYF. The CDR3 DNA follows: TGTGCCAGCTCACCCGCATTCTCACCCGCCTACGAGCAGTACTTC. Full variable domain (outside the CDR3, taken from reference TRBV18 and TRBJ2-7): NAGVMQNPRHLVRRRGQEARLRCSPMKGHSHVYWYRQLPEEGLKFMVYLQKENIIDESGMPKERFSAEFPKEGPSILRIQQVVRGDSAAYFCASSPAFSPAYEQYFGPGTRLTVT.

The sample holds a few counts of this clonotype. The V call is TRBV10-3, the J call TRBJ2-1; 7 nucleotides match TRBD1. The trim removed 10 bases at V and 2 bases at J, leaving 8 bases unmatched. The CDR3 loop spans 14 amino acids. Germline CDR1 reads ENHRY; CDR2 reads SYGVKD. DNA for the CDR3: TGTGCCACCGGCACCGGGACAGCCTACAATGAGCAGTTCTTC. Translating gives CATGTGTAYNEQFF.

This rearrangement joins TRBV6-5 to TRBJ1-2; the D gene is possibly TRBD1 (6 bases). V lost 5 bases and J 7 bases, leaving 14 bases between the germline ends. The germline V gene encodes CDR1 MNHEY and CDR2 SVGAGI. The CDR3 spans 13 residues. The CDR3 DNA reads TGTGCCAGCAGTATAGACAGGTCGTCTGGCTACACCTTC. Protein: CASSIDRSSGYTF.

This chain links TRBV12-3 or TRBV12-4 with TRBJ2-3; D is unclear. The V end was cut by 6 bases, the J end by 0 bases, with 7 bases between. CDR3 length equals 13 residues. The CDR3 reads CASSKLSTDTQYF. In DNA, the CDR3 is TGTGCCAGCAGCAAGCTTAGCACAGATACGCAGTATTTT.

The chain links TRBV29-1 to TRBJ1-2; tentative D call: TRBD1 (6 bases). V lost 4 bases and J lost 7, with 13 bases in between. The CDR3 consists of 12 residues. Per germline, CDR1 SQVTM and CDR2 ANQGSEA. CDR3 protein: CSVGTGIAGYTF. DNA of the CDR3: TGCAGCGTTGGCACAGGGATCGCTGGCTACACCTTC.

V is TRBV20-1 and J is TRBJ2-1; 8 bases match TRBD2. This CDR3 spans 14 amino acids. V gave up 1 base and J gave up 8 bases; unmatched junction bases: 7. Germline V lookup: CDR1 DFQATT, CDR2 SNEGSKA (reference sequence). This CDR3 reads CSARAGGLDDEQFF. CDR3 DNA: TGCAGTGCTAGAGCGGGAGGGCTCGACGATGAGCAGTTCTTC.

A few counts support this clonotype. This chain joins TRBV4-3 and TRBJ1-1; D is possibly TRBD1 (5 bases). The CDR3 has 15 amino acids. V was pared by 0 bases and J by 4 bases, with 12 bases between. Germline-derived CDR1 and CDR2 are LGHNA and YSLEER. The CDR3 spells CASSQDKVRGTEAFF. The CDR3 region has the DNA TGCGCCAGCAGCCAAGATAAGGTTAGGGGCACTGAAGCTTTCTTT.

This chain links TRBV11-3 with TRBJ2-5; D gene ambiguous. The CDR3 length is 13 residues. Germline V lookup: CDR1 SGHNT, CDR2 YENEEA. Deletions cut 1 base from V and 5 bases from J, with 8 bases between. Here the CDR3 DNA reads TGTGCCAGCAGCTTAGGGCTACGGGAGACCCAGTACTTC. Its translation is CASSLGLRETQYF.

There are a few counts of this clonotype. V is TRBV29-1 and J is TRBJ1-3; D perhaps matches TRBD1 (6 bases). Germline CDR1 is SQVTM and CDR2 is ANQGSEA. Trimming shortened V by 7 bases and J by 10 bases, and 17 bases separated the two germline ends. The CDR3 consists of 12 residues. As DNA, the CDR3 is TGCAGCGCCAGGAGGGGGGACTTGACCATATATTTT. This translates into CSARRGDLTIYF.

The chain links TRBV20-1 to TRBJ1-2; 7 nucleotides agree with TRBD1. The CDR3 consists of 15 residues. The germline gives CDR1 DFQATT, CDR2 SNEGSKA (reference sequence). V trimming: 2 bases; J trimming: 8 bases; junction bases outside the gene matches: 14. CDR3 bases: TGCAGTGCTAGACCTGTTGGACAGGATCCCGGGGGCTACACCTTC. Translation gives CSARPVGQDPGGYTF.

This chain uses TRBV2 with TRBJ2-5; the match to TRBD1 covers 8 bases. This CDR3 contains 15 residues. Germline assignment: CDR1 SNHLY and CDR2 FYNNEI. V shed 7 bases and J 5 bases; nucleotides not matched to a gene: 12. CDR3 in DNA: TGTGCCAGCATTGGACAGGGCACACCTGGGGAGACCCAGTACTTC. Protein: CASIGQGTPGETQYF.

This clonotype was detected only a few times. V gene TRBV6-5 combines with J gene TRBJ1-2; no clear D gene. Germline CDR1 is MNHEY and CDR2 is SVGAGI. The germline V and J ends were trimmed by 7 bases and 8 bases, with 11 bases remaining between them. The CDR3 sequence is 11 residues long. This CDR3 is CASKGARGYTF. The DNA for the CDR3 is TGTGCCAGCAAAGGCGCGAGGGGCTACACCTTC.

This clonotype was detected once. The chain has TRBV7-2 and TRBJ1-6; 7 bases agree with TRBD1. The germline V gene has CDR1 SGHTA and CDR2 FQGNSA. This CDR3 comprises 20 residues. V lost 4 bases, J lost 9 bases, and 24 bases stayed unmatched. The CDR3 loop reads CASSSQKGGQAVIGGSPLHF. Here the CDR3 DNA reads TGTGCCAGCAGCTCCCAAAAAGGAGGACAGGCTGTAATTGGAGGTTCACCCCTCCACTTT.

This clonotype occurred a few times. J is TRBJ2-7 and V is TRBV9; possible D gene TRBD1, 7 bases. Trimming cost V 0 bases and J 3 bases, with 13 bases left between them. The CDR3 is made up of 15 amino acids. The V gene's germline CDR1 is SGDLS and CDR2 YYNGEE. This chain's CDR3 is CASSVGGTAIYEQYF. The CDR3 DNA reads TGTGCCAGCAGCGTAGGCGGGACAGCCATCTACGAGCAGTACTTC.

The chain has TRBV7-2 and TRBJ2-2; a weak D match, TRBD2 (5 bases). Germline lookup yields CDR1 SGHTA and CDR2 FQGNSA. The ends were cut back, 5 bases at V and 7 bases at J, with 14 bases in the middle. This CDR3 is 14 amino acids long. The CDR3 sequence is CASSPTRVGGELFF. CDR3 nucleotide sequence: TGTGCCAGCAGCCCCACTAGGGTGGGCGGGGAGCTGTTTTTT.

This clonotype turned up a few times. The CDR3 coding sequence is TGCAGTGCTAGGACAGGGACCCGAAAGAACACTGAAGCTTTCTTT. It translates to CSARTGTRKNTEAFF. This sequence joins TRBV20-1 and TRBJ1-1; 7 bases agree with TRBD1. V was clipped by 3 bases and J by 1 base; unmatched bases: 8. The CDR3 loop spans 15 amino acids. Germline-derived CDR1 and CDR2 are DFQATT and SNEGSKA (reference sequence).

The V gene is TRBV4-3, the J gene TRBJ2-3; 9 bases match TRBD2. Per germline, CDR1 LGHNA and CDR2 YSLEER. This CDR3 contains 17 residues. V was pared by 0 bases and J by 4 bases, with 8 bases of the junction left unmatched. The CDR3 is CASSQDVGTSRPDTQYF. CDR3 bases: TGCGCCAGCAGCCAAGACGTTGGGACTAGCCGTCCAGATACGCAGTATTTT.

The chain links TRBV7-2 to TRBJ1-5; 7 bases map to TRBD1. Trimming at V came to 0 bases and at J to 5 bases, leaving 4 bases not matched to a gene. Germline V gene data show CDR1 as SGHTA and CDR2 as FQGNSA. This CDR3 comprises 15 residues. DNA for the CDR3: TGTGCCAGCAGCTTAGCGGGGACAGTCTATCAGCCCCAGCATTTT. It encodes CASSLAGTVYQPQHF.